The 17 T cell receptor beta chains given below trace back to one sample, sequenced in a study of molecular identifiers for immune sequencing clone quantification (dated by TCRdb to 2016 to 2019). The library came from PCR. TCRdb names Illumina HiSeq 4000 as the instrument used. TCRdb redid the processing of the public reads, applying fastp at Q25 and MiXCR, and retained in-frame beta chains. Rows are combined by CDR3 protein, so each entry shows the most common genes and DNA. Across this sample there are under 650,000 distinct CDR3 sequences, with just under 20% seen only once. Jointly, the top ten make up around 0.9% of the sample. The sequencing sample was made of naive CD8+ T cells from blood, with Jurkat cell RNA spiked in. What this sample's cell subset or site label stands for: FACS-sorted CD8+CD4-CCR7+CD45RA+ naive T cells. Receptors were obtained from a human donor in good health. Some libraries in this study had Jurkat cell RNA spiked in.

This clonotype was detected ten times or more. This rearrangement joins TRBV6-5 to TRBJ2-7; weak D call: TRBD2 (5 bases). Between the trimmed V and J ends, which lost 2 bases and 4 bases, there was a span of 9 bases. This CDR3 region has 13 residues. In germline, CDR1 is MNHEY, CDR2 SVGAGI. This CDR3 reads CASSYAGAYEQYF. Written as DNA, the CDR3 is TGTGCCAGCAGTTACGCGGGTGCGTACGAGCAGTACTTC.

The chain recombines TRBV3-1 with TRBJ2-1; 12 bases are a match to TRBD2. The CDR3 has 20 amino acids. Germline-derived CDR1 and CDR2 are LGHDT and YNNKEL (reference sequence). V was clipped by 1 base and J by 1 base; unmatched bases: 11. The CDR3 sequence: CASSQVFLAGGPASYNEQFF. DNA for the CDR3: TGTGCCAGCAGCCAAGTGTTTCTAGCGGGAGGGCCAGCGTCCTACAATGAGCAGTTCTTC.

This clonotype was recorded a few times. The chain carries TRBV27 and TRBJ2-5; D is perhaps TRBD2 (6 bases). The CDR3 consists of 13 residues. Germline loops: CDR1 MNHEY, CDR2 SMNVEV (reference sequence). V lost 8 bases to trimming and J lost 3 bases, with 13 bases between them. The CDR3 sequence: CASRRRGEETQYF. The CDR3 DNA sequence: TGTGCCAGCCGACGCCGCGGGGAAGAGACCCAGTACTTC.

There are many counts of this clonotype. V and J are TRBV11-2 and TRBJ1-4; D is unclear. Germline-derived CDR1 and CDR2 are SGHAT and FQNNGV. The V end lost 5 bases, the J end lost 7 bases, and 17 bases lay between the germline ends. The CDR3 has 15 residues. The chain's CDR3 is CASSKKTSAGEKLFF. The CDR3 region has the DNA TGTGCCAGCAGCAAAAAGACATCAGCGGGTGAAAAACTGTTTTTT.

This clonotype occurred many times. The chain joins TRBV29-1 to TRBJ2-1; TRBD2 agrees at 7 bases. CDR1 and CDR2 from the germline V gene are SQVTM and ANQGSEA. J gave up 0 bases and V 2 bases, and 13 bases lay outside the gene matches. The CDR3 has 18 amino acids. The CDR3 loop reads CSVEPRLRGRASYNEQFF. The DNA for the CDR3 is TGCAGCGTTGAACCCCGACTCCGGGGGAGGGCCTCCTACAATGAGCAGTTCTTC.

This clonotype was detected many times. This chain connects TRBV4-3 to TRBJ2-3, with 8 bases lining up with TRBD2. Germline CDR1 reads LGHNA; CDR2 reads YSLEER. The length of the CDR3 is 16 residues. V lost 1 base to trimming and J lost 5 bases; unmatched junction nucleotides: 8. The chain's CDR3 is CASSQAQRELVDTQYF. The CDR3 DNA reads TGCGCCAGCAGCCAAGCCCAGCGGGAGTTGGTAGATACGCAGTATTTT.

This clonotype has only a few counts. An end of the junction differs from the germline gene, which may be a read error. The chain is built from TRBV5-8 and TRBJ2-7; a weak D match, TRBD1 (6 bases). The CDR3 has 14 amino acids. Germline V gene data show CDR1 as SGHTS and CDR2 as YDEGEE. Here the CDR3 reads CASSHRVGSFEQYF. CDR3 nucleotides: TGTGCCAGCAGCCACAGGGTGGGGTCCTTCGAGCAGTACTTC.

This clonotype was observed a handful of times. V usage is TRBV5-6 and J usage is TRBJ2-2; a possible D gene is TRBD2 (5 bases). The V and J ends lost 4 bases and 6 bases respectively, with 16 bases between them. Germline V gene lookup returns CDR1 SGHDT and CDR2 YYEEEE. The CDR3 is 15 amino acids. CDR3 protein: CASSPPRGGAGELFF. DNA of the CDR3: TGTGCCAGCAGCCCGCCCCGGGGTGGGGCCGGGGAGCTGTTTTTT.

This clonotype was seen ten or more times. The chain joins TRBV24-1 to TRBJ2-3; maybe TRBD1 (6 bases). Trimming shortened V by 5 bases and J by 2 bases, and 10 bases separated the two germline ends. The CDR3 is made up of 14 amino acids. Germline CDR1 is KGHDR and CDR2 is SFDVKD. CDR3 protein: CATSATGYTDTQYF. In DNA, the CDR3 is TGTGCCACCAGTGCGACAGGATACACAGATACGCAGTATTTT.

This clonotype occurred many times. The chain has TRBV6-2 or TRBV6-3 and TRBJ2-1; perhaps D is TRBD1 or TRBD2 (5 bases each). Germline CDR1 and CDR2: MNHEY and SVGEGT. V lost 5 bases and J 0 bases, leaving 17 bases between the germline ends. This CDR3 spans 17 amino acids. The CDR3 sequence: CASSRTGTVSSYNEQFF. The CDR3, as DNA: TGTGCCAGCAGTAGAACCGGGACGGTGAGCTCCTACAATGAGCAGTTCTTC.

The J gene is TRBJ2-7, the V gene TRBV14; D is unclear. Trimming stripped 0 bases from V and 3 bases from J, with 9 bases between. The CDR3 has 14 residues. From germline, CDR1 is SGHDN and CDR2 FVKESK. The CDR3 nucleotides are TGTGCCAGCAGCCAAGACTGGTCGCACTACGAGCAGTACTTC. This translates into CASSQDWSHYEQYF.

Comments on this clonotype: A clone one base away is much larger, so this may be a read error. The chain recombines TRBV4-3 with TRBJ2-7, with a tentative D call TRBD2 (6 bases). The CDR3 runs to 15 residues. Germline CDR1 reads LGHNA; CDR2 reads YSLEER. The CDR3 nucleotides are TGCGCCAGCAGCCAAGGATCCAGGGCGGGTCGGGAGCGGTACTTC. It translates to CASSQGSRAGRERYF.

The table lists this clonotype with a few counts. The chain couples TRBV3-1 to TRBJ2-4; D is perhaps TRBD2 (5 bases). CDR3 length: 15 residues. V was trimmed by 4 bases and J by 1 base, leaving 11 bases between them. Germline CDR1 and CDR2: LGHDT and YNNKEL (reference sequence). The DNA of the CDR3 is TGTGCCAGCAGCCCTCATTGGGAGGCCAAAAACATTCAGTACTTC. Translated: CASSPHWEAKNIQYF.

A word on this clonotype: A much larger clone sits a single nucleotide away, making a read error possible. This chain joins TRBV28 and TRBJ2-2, with TRBD2 matching 8 bases. CDR3 length equals 15 residues. The J segment lost 10 bases and the V segment lost 4 bases, leaving 11 bases of the junction unmatched. Germline loops: CDR1 MDHEN, CDR2 SYDVKM. This CDR3 reads CASSWTGLAGEELFF. The CDR3 coding sequence is TGTGCCAGCAGTTGGACCGGACTAGCAGGCGAGGAGCTGTTTTTT.

The rearrangement uses TRBV12-3 or TRBV12-4 and TRBJ2-1; the D is unclear. The V and J ends lost 5 bases and 6 bases respectively, with 14 bases between them. This CDR3 contains 14 residues. CDR3 sequence (DNA): TGTGCCAGCAGTGACCAGACACAGCGCAATGAGCAGTTCTTC. Amino acid sequence: CASSDQTQRNEQFF.

This clonotype was observed at least ten times. The chain employs TRBV2 and TRBJ2-7; no reliable D call. Germline V gene sequence: CDR1 SNHLY, CDR2 FYNNEI. The CDR3 runs 15 residues. Trimming took off 8 bases at V and 3 bases at J, with 20 bases between the two ends. As DNA, the CDR3 is TGTGCCAGCGCCCGAGCCCGAGAAAACGACTACGAGCAGTACTTC. This translates into CASARARENDYEQYF.

This clonotype was observed at least ten times. This rearrangement joins TRBV12-3 or TRBV12-4 to TRBJ2-2; D is undetermined. The V gene lost 4 bases and the J gene lost 11 bases, with 11 bases spanning the gap. The CDR3 is 12 amino acids. The CDR3 sequence is CASSYDLGELFF. In DNA, the CDR3 is TGTGCCAGCAGTTACGACTTGGGAGAGCTGTTTTTT.